This TCR beta chain was sequenced in a study of shared clonotypes between healthy human individuals. Data came from immunoSEQ multiplex PCR; TCRdb stores just in-frame clones and leaves some out. The table has some 1 million clones, around 76% seen once. Germline V gene sequence: CDR1 LGHNA, CDR2 YSLEER. This CDR3 is built from 13 residues. V gave up 1 base and J gave up 8 bases, with 10 bases separating them. Material: memory CD4+ T cells sorted from blood. Subset of the sample: CD45RA-negative fraction. This clonotype was sampled from a man aged 18 to 30 in good health. The chain combines TRBV4-3 with TRBJ2-3; D is unresolved. The CDR3 nucleotides are TGCGCCAGCAGCCAAGGGAGCTTCGGTACGCAGTATTTT. This encodes CASSQGSFGTQYF.